A selection of T cell receptor beta chains follows, all from one sample in a study of OX40 agonist ivuxolimab in advanced cancers. The repertoire was sequenced with immunoSEQ multiplex PCR; TCRdb's copy has only in-frame clones and lacks some. The data show around 5,900 clones, roughly 80% seen once. The specimen comprised CD4+ or CD8+ T cells sorted from blood, sampled in a trial of the OX40 agonist ivuxolimab. The receptors here all came from an adult with an advanced solid tumor such as melanoma, head and neck, liver or kidney cancer. CDR3s include the opening cysteine and the closing phenylalanine or tryptophan. Fields, in order: V gene, D gene, J gene, CDR3 length, clone size, CDR3 DNA, CDR3 protein. The D gene is left open where the match is weak. Some rows mark clone size as missing; the rest say once, few, many or name a class of expanded clone.

v_gene: TRBV28; d_gene: NA; j_gene: TRBJ2-7; len: 11; abundance: NA; CDR3nt: TGTGCCAGCAGTTTAGTCCGCGAGCAGTACTTC; CDR3aa: CASSLVREQYF
v_gene: TRBV6-5; d_gene: NA; j_gene: TRBJ2-7; len: 15; abundance: NA; CDR3nt: TGTGCCAGCAGCCCCTTGACAGGTTCCACCTACGAGCAGTACTTC; CDR3aa: CASSPLTGSTYEQYF
v_gene: TRBV6-4; d_gene: NA; j_gene: TRBJ1-1; len: 10; abundance: NA; CDR3nt: TGTGCCAGCAGGGGGGGGGAAGCTTTCTTT; CDR3aa: CASRGGEAFF
v_gene: TRBV14; d_gene: NA; j_gene: TRBJ2-7; len: 13; abundance: once; CDR3nt: TGTGCCAGCAGCCTATACTCTTCCTACGAGCAGTACTTC; CDR3aa: CASSLYSSYEQYF
v_gene: TRBV7-2; d_gene: NA; j_gene: TRBJ1-1; len: 15; abundance: NA; CDR3nt: TGTGCCAGCAGCTTGGACGCCCTGGGGGCCACTGAAGCTTTCTTT; CDR3aa: CASSLDALGATEAFF
v_gene: TRBV29-1; d_gene: TRBD1; j_gene: TRBJ1-1; len: 13; abundance: large; CDR3nt: TGCAGCGTCAGGACAGGGGTTGGCACTGAAGCTTTCTTT; CDR3aa: CSVRTGVGTEAFF
v_gene: TRBV6-6; d_gene: NA; j_gene: TRBJ1-5; len: 12; abundance: NA; CDR3nt: TGTGCCAGCAGTTCGTACAATCAGCCCCAGCATTTT; CDR3aa: CASSSYNQPQHF
v_gene: TRBV5-1; d_gene: NA; j_gene: TRBJ1-2; len: 17; abundance: NA; CDR3nt: TGCGCCAGCAGCTTTTCTGCGCAGGCGGTGGGGAACTATGGCTACACCTTC; CDR3aa: CASSFSAQAVGNYGYTF
v_gene: TRBV5-1; d_gene: NA; j_gene: TRBJ1-1; len: 14; abundance: NA; CDR3nt: TGCGCCAGCAGCTTGGCCGCGATTGACACTGAAGCTTTCTTT; CDR3aa: CASSLAAIDTEAFF
v_gene: TRBV30; d_gene: NA; j_gene: TRBJ2-7; len: 14; abundance: NA; CDR3nt: TGTGCCTGGAGTTCTTCAGACAGGCCGTACGAGCAGTACTTC; CDR3aa: CAWSSSDRPYEQYF
v_gene: TRBV5-1; d_gene: NA; j_gene: TRBJ2-7; len: 15; abundance: NA; CDR3nt: TGCGCCAGCAGCTTGGGGGCTAGCCTTTACTACGAGCAGTACTTC; CDR3aa: CASSLGASLYYEQYF
v_gene: TRBV5-5; d_gene: NA; j_gene: TRBJ1-1; len: 13; abundance: large; CDR3nt: TGTGCCAGCAGCTTCAAGAGGAACACTGAAGCTTTCTTT; CDR3aa: CASSFKRNTEAFF
v_gene: TRBV30; d_gene: NA; j_gene: TRBJ1-1; len: 14; abundance: NA; CDR3nt: TGTGCCTGGAGTTGGGGCCAGCCCGCGACTGAAGCTTTCTTT; CDR3aa: CAWSWGQPATEAFF
v_gene: TRBV7-3; d_gene: NA; j_gene: TRBJ2-4; len: 15; abundance: NA; CDR3nt: TGTGCCAGCAGCTTATACGCAGGCGACTCGAACATTCAGTACTTC; CDR3aa: CASSLYAGDSNIQYF
v_gene: TRBV27; d_gene: TRBD2; j_gene: TRBJ2-1; len: 17; abundance: NA; CDR3nt: TGTGCCAGCAGCAAGACGGGGGGGGCTGGCGCCTACAATGAGCAGTTCTTC; CDR3aa: CASSKTGGAGAYNEQFF